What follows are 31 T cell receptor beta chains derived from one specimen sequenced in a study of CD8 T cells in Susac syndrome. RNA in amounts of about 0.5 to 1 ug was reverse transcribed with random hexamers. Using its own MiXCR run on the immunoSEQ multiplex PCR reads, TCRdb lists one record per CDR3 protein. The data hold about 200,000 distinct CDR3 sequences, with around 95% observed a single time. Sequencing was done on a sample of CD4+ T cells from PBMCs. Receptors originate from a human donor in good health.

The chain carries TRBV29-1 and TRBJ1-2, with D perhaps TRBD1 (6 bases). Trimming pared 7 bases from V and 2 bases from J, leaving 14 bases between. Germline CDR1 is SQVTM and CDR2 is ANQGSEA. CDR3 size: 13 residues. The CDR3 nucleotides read TGCAGCGGTGGGGGCGGACCGAACTATGGCTACACCTTC. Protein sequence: CSGGGGPNYGYTF.

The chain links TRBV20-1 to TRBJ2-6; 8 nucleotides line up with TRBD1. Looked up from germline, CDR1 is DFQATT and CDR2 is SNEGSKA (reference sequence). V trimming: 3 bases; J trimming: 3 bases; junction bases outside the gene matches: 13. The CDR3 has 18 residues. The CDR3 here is CSARVLDRGHGGANVLTF. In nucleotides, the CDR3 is TGCAGTGCTAGGGTCCTAGACAGGGGTCATGGTGGGGCCAACGTCCTGACTTTC.

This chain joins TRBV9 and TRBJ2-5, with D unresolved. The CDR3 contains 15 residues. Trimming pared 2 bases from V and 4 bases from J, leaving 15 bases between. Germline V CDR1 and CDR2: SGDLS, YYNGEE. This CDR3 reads CASSVDHSVGETQYF. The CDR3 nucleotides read TGTGCCAGCAGCGTGGACCACTCCGTGGGAGAGACCCAGTACTTC.

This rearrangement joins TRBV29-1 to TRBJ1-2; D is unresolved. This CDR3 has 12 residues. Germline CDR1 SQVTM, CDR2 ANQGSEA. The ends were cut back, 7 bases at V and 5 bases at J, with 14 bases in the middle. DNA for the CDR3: TGCAGCGGTGGCCTCGATAGTTATGGCTACACCTTC. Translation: CSGGLDSYGYTF. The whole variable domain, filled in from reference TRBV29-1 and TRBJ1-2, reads SAVISQKPSRDICQRGTSLTIQCQVDSQVTMMFWYRQQPGQSLTLIATANQGSEATYESGFVIDKFPISRPNLTFSTLTVSNMSPEDSSIYLCSGGLDSYGYTFGSGTRLTVV.

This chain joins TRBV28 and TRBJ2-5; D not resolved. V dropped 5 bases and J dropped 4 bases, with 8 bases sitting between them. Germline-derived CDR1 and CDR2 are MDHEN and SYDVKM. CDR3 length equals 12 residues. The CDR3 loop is CASSPLVETQYF. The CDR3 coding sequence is TGTGCCAGCAGTCCCTTGGTAGAGACCCAGTACTTC.

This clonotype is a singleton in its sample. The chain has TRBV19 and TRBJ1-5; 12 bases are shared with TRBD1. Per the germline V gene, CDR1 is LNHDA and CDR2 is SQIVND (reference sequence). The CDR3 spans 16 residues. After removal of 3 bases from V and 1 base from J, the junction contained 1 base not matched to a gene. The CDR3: CASSIGTGGSNQPQHF. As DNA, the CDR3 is TGTGCCAGTAGTATTGGGACAGGGGGCAGCAATCAGCCCCAGCATTTT.

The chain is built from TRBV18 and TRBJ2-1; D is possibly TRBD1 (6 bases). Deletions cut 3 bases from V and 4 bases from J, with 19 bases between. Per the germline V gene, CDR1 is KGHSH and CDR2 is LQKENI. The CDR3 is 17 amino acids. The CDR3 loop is CASSPLDRFGAYNEQFF. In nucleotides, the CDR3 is TGTGCCAGCTCACCTCTCGACAGGTTTGGGGCTTACAATGAGCAGTTCTTC.

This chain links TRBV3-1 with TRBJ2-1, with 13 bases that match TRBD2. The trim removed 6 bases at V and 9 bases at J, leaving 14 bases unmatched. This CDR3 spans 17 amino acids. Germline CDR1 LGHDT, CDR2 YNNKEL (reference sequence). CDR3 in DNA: TGTGCCAGCAGTCGTAATCCGGGACTAGCGGGAATTCGTGAGCAGTTCTTC. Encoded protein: CASSRNPGLAGIREQFF.

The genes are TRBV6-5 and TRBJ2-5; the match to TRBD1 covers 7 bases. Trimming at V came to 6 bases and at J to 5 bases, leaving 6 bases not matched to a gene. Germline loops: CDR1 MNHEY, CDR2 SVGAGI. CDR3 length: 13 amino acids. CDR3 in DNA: TGTGCCAGCAGCCCCGGACAGGCGGAGACCCAGTACTTC. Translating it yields CASSPGQAETQYF.

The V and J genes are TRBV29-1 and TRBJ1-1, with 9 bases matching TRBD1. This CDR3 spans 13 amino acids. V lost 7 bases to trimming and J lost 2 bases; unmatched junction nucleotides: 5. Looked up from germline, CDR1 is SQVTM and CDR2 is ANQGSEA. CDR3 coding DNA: TGCAGCGCCACGGACAGGGGAAACACTGAAGCTTTCTTT. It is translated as CSATDRGNTEAFF.

The CDR3 nucleotides are TGTGCCAGTAGCGGGCGAATGCCAGGAACCCAGTACTTC. Translation gives CASSGRMPGTQYF. The chain is built from TRBV19 and TRBJ2-5; D is uncertain. CDR3 length equals 13 residues. Trimming took off 6 bases at V and 8 bases at J, with 16 bases between the two ends. Germline V gives CDR1 LNHDA, CDR2 SQIVND (reference sequence).

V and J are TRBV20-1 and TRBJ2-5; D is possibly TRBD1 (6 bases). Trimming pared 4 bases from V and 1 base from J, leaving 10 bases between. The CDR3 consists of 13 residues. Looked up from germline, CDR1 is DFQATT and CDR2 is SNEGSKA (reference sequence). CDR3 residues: CSAINRVQETQYF. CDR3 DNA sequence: TGCAGTGCTATCAACAGGGTCCAAGAGACCCAGTACTTC.

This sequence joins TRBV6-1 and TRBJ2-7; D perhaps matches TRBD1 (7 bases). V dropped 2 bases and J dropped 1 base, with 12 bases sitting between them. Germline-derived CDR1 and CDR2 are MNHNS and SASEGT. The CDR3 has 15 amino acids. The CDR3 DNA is TGTGCCAGCAGTGAACAGGGGGGTCGATCCTACGAGCAGTACGTC. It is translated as CASSEQGGRSYEQYV.

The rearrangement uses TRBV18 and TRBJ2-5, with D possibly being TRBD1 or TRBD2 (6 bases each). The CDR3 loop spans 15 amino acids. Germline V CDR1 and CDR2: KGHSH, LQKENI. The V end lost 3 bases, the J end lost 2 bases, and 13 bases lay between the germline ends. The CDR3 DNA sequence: TGTGCCAGCTCACCTCTGGGGGGCTGGCAAGAGACCCAGTACTTC. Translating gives CASSPLGGWQETQYF.

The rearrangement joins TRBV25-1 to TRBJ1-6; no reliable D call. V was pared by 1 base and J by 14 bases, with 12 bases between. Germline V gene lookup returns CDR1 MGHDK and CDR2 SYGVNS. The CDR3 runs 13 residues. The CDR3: CASSEWDLRSLHF. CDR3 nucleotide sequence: TGTGCCAGCAGTGAATGGGATTTGAGATCCCTCCACTTT.

CDR3 in amino acids: CASSPWGQGAVKTQYF. The CDR3 region has the DNA TGTGCCAGCAGCCCCTGGGGACAGGGGGCTGTGAAGACCCAGTACTTC. The chain has TRBV6-1 and TRBJ2-5; 12 bases are a match to TRBD1. The CDR3 runs 16 residues. Per the germline V gene, CDR1 is MNHNS and CDR2 is SASEGT. V lost 6 bases to trimming and J lost 6 bases; unmatched junction nucleotides: 11.

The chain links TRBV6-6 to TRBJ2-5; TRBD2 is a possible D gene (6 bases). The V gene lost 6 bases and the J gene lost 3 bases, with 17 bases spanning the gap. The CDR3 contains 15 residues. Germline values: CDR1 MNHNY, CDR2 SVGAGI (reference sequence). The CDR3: CASSPNRDSEETQYF. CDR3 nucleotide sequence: TGTGCCAGCAGCCCGAACCGGGACTCCGAAGAGACCCAGTACTTC.

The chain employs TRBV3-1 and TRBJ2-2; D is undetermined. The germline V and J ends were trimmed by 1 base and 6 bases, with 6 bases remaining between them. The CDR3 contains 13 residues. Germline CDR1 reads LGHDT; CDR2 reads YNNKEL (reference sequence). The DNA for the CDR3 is TGTGCCAGCAGCCAAGTCAGCGCCGGGGAGCTGTTTTTT. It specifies CASSQVSAGELFF.

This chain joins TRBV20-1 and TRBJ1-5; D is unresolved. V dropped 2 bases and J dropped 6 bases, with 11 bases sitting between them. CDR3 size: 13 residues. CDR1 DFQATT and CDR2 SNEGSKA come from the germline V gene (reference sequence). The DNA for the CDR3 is TGCAGTGCTAGACTTGTAGGTCCTCAGCCCCAGCATTTT. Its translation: CSARLVGPQPQHF.

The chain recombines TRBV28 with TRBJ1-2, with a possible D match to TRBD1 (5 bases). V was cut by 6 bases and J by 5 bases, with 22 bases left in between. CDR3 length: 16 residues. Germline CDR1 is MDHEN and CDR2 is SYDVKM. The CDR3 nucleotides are TGTGCCAGCAGGCCAACTACCGTGGACAAGGAGTATGGCTACACCTTC. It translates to CASRPTTVDKEYGYTF.

CDR3 loop: CSASPSSSSNEQYV. For the CDR3, the DNA is TGCAGTGCTAGTCCCTCGAGCTCTTCAAACGAGCAGTACGTC. This chain links TRBV20-1 with TRBJ2-7, with D uncertain. The CDR3 runs 14 residues. V was trimmed by 3 bases and J by 5 bases, leaving 17 bases between them. CDR1 and CDR2 from the germline V gene are DFQATT and SNEGSKA (reference sequence).

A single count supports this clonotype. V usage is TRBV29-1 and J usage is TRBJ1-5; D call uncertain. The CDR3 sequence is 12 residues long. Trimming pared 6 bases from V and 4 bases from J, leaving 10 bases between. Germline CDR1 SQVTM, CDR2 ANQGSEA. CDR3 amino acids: CSVRGGNQPQHF. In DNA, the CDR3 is TGCAGCGTCCGGGGAGGGAATCAGCCCCAGCATTTT.

The CDR3 bases are TGTGCCAGCTCACCAAGGAGGACAGGGGGCACGGAGACCCAGTACTTC. It is translated as CASSPRRTGGTETQYF. The chain has TRBV18 and TRBJ2-5, with 11 bases lining up with TRBD1. The germline gives CDR1 KGHSH, CDR2 LQKENI. The ends lost 2 bases at V and 5 bases at J; junction bases unmatched: 7. This CDR3 contains 16 residues.

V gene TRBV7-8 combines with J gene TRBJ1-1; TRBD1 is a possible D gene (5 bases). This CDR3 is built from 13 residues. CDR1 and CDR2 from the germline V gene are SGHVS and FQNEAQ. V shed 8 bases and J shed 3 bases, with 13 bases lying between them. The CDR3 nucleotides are TGTGCCAGCGGGCAGGGAGGTTACACTGAAGCTTTCTTT. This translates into CASGQGGYTEAFF.

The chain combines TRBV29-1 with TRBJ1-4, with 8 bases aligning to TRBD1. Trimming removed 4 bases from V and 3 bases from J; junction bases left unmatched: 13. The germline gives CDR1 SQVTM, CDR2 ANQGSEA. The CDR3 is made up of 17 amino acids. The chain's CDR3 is CSVVEARQGASNEKLFF. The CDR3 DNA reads TGCAGCGTTGTCGAGGCGAGGCAGGGGGCTTCTAATGAAAAACTGTTTTTT.

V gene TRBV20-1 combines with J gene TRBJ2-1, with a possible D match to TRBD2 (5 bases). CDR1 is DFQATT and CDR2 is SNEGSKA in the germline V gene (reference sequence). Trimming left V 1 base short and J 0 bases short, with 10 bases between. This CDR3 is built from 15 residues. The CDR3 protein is CSARARGSSYNEQFF. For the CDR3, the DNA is TGCAGTGCTAGAGCCCGGGGAAGCTCCTACAATGAGCAGTTCTTC.

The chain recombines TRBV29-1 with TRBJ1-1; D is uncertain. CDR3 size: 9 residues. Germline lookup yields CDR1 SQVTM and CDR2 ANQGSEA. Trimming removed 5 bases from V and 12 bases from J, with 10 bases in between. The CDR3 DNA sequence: TGCAGCGTTAGGGCAGCACCTTTCTTT. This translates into CSVRAAPFF.

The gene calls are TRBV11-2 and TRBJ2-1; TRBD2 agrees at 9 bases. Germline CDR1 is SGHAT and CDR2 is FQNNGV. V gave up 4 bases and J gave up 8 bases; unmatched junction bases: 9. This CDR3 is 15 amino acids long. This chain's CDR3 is CASSSPSGILDEQFF. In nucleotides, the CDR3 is TGTGCCAGCAGCTCCCCTAGCGGGATACTCGATGAGCAGTTCTTC.

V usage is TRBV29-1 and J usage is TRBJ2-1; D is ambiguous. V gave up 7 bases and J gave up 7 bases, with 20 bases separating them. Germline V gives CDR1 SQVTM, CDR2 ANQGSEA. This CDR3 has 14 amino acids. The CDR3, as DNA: TGCAGCGCCGCCTACCTTCCCGGCATTAATGAGCAGTTCTTC. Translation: CSAAYLPGINEQFF.

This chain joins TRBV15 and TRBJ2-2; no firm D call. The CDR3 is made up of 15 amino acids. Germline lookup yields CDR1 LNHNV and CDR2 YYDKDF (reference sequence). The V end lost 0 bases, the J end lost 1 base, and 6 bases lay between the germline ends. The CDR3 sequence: CATSRELGNTGELFF. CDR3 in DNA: TGTGCCACCAGCAGAGAGCTAGGGAACACCGGGGAGCTGTTTTTT.

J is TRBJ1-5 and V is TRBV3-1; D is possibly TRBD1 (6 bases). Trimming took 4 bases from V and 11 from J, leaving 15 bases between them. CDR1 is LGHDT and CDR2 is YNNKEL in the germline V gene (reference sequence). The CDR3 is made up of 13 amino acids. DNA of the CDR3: TGTGCCAGCAGCCTCCCACCCCACAGGGCCCAGCATTTT. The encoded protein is CASSLPPHRAQHF.